A single sample gave rise to the 23 T cell receptor beta chains below, sequenced in a study of OX40 agonist ivuxolimab in advanced cancers. Here immunoSEQ multiplex PCR was the method, and the copy in TCRdb shows in-frame clones only, minus some. Of over 50,000 clones in the sample, around 83% were seen once. The specimen was CD4+ or CD8+ T cells sorted from blood, collected in a trial of the OX40 agonist ivuxolimab. The receptors shown here come from an adult with an advanced solid tumor such as melanoma, head and neck, liver or kidney cancer.

The chain uses TRBV2 and TRBJ2-6; TRBD2 might be the D (5 bases). CDR1 is SNHLY and CDR2 is FYNNEI in the germline V gene. The CDR3 covers 14 residues. Trimming removed 7 bases at V and 2 bases at J, with 9 bases between. This CDR3 is CASTRVAGANVLTF. The DNA of the CDR3 is TGTGCCAGCACGAGGGTTGCTGGGGCCAACGTCCTGACTTTC.

The V and J genes are TRBV5-1 and TRBJ2-5, with D possibly TRBD2 on 5 matching bases. Per germline, CDR1 SGHRS and CDR2 YFSETQ. The CDR3 runs 15 residues. With 4 bases removed from V and 2 bases from J, the gap between germline ends came to 15 bases. The CDR3 DNA reads as TGCGCCAGCAGCGTGCTACCACTAGAACAAGAGACCCAGTACTTC. It yields the protein CASSVLPLEQETQYF.

J is TRBJ2-5 and V is TRBV6-4; D is possibly TRBD2 (6 bases). The V end was cut by 6 bases, the J end by 11 bases, with 22 bases between. CDR3 size: 14 residues. Germline V lookup: CDR1 MRHNA, CDR2 SNTAGT. The CDR3 region is CASSPQLNPAGQYF. CDR3 DNA sequence: TGTGCCAGCAGCCCCCAGCTAAACCCGGCGGGACAGTACTTC.

The gene calls are TRBV18 and TRBJ2-1; the D gene is possibly TRBD2 (5 bases). Germline V CDR1 and CDR2: KGHSH, LQKENI. Trimming shortened V by 3 bases and J by 4 bases, and 16 bases separated the two germline ends. CDR3 size: 16 residues. In DNA form, the CDR3 reads TGTGCCAGCTCACCTACCGAGGGCCGGGGATACAATGAGCAGTTCTTC. Protein product: CASSPTEGRGYNEQFF. Full variable domain (rest looked up from reference TRBV18 and TRBJ2-1): NAGVMQNPRHLVRRRGQEARLRCSPMKGHSHVYWYRQLPEEGLKFMVYLQKENIIDESGMPKERFSAEFPKEGPSILRIQQVVRGDSAAYFCASSPTEGRGYNEQFFGPGTRLTVL.

The chain links TRBV2 to TRBJ2-1, with TRBD2 identical over 8 bases. The length of the CDR3 is 15 residues. V shed 1 base and J 6 bases; nucleotides not matched to a gene: 5. The germline gives CDR1 SNHLY, CDR2 FYNNEI. This CDR3 reads CASSEVGTSGNEQFF. The CDR3 DNA reads as TGTGCCAGCAGTGAAGTGGGGACTAGTGGCAATGAGCAGTTCTTC.

This clone appeared a single time. The gene calls are TRBV9 and TRBJ2-3; D not certain. This CDR3 region has 12 residues. Looked up from germline, CDR1 is SGDLS and CDR2 is YYNGEE. V shed 3 bases and J shed 3 bases, with 5 bases lying between them. CDR3 sequence: CASSEATDTQYF. CDR3 coding DNA: TGTGCCAGCAGCGAAGCGACAGATACGCAGTATTTT.

This chain joins TRBV7-2 and TRBJ2-7, with D possibly being TRBD1 (6 bases). V was clipped by 5 bases and J by 3 bases, with 11 bases between them. Germline V gives CDR1 SGHTA, CDR2 FQGNSA. The CDR3 totals 13 residues. This CDR3 is CASSTRDNYEQYF. The CDR3 nucleotides read TGTGCCAGCAGCACCCGGGACAACTACGAGCAGTACTTC. Supplemented by reference TRBV7-2 and TRBJ2-7, the full variable domain reads GAGVSQSPSNKVTEKGKDVELRCDPISGHTALYWYRQSLGQGLEFLIYFQGNSAPDKSGLPSDRFSAERTGGSVSTLTIQRTQQEDSAVYLCASSTRDNYEQYFGPGTRLTVT.

This clone was seen a handful of times. V usage is TRBV27 and J usage is TRBJ2-5; D is unresolved. The CDR3 totals 12 residues. Germline V gene lookup returns CDR1 MNHEY and CDR2 SMNVEV (reference sequence). V dropped 11 bases and J dropped 5 bases, with 15 bases sitting between them. CDR3 in amino acids: CAGRPYGETQYF. The CDR3, as DNA: TGTGCCGGCCGCCCCTACGGGGAGACCCAGTACTTC.

This chain uses TRBV19 with TRBJ2-7, with 10 bases matching TRBD1. This CDR3 spans 14 amino acids. The V gene end was trimmed by 4 bases and the J gene end by 0 bases; junction bases not matched to a gene: 0. Germline CDR1 and CDR2: LNHDA and SQIVND (reference sequence). This CDR3 is CASSRQGASYEQYF. Here the CDR3 DNA reads TGTGCCAGTAGTAGACAGGGGGCCTCCTACGAGCAGTACTTC.

The chain couples TRBV7-9 to TRBJ1-2, with 7 bases fitting TRBD1. The CDR3 totals 18 residues. The trim removed 5 bases at V and 3 bases at J, leaving 18 bases unmatched. Germline CDR1 reads SEHNR; CDR2 reads FQNEAQ (reference sequence). CDR3 region: CASSPLPGTASFHYGYTF. The DNA for the CDR3 is TGTGCCAGCAGCCCGCTACCCGGGACAGCCTCTTTCCACTATGGCTACACCTTC.

The rearrangement links TRBV7-9 to TRBJ1-3; no definite D call. This CDR3 region has 15 residues. Trimming removed 0 bases from V and 0 bases from J, with 6 bases in between. Germline CDR1 and CDR2: SEHNR and FQNEAQ (reference sequence). CDR3 DNA: TGTGCCAGCAGCTTAGCTCAGATCTCTGGAAACACCATATATTTT. It yields the protein CASSLAQISGNTIYF. Drawing the rest from reference TRBV7-9 and TRBJ1-3, the complete variable domain is DTGVSQNPRHKITKRGQNVTFRCDPISEHNRLYWYRQTLGQGPEFLTYFQNEAQLEKSRLLSDRFSAERPKGSFSTLEIQRTEQGDSAMYLCASSLAQISGNTIYFGEGSWLTVV.

The DNA for the CDR3 is TGTGCCAGCAGCTTAGGGGGTGGTGAGACCCAGTACTTC. Its translation: CASSLGGGETQYF. V usage is TRBV7-3 and J usage is TRBJ2-5, with D perhaps matching TRBD1 or TRBD2 (5 bases each). From germline, CDR1 is SGHTA and CDR2 FQGTGA. Trimming removed 2 bases at V and 5 bases at J, with 9 bases between. The CDR3 has 13 residues.

The chain has TRBV7-9 and TRBJ2-3; 11 bases fit TRBD2. This CDR3 has 18 amino acids. V gave up 5 bases and J gave up 1 base; unmatched junction bases: 11. Looked up from germline, CDR1 is SEHNR and CDR2 is FQNEAQ (reference sequence). The CDR3 sequence is CASSPLRLTSGGTDTQYF. The CDR3 DNA is TGTGCCAGCAGCCCCCTCCGCCTGACTAGCGGGGGCACAGATACGCAGTATTTT.

The V and J genes are TRBV10-3 and TRBJ2-7; no firm D call. Trimming took 10 bases from V and 5 from J, leaving 12 bases between them. The CDR3 contains 11 residues. CDR1 and CDR2 (germline): ENHRY, SYGVKD. CDR3 in DNA: TGTGCCACCACGGACGGTGACGAGCAGTACTTC. As protein: CATTDGDEQYF.

This clone was detected a few times. V usage is TRBV29-1 and J usage is TRBJ1-5; D is unresolved. Per the germline V gene, CDR1 is SQVTM and CDR2 is ANQGSEA. The CDR3 length is 12 residues. The germline V and J ends were trimmed by 4 bases and 2 bases, with 6 bases remaining between them. Here the CDR3 DNA reads TGCAGCGTTGGGACCGGCAATCAGCCCCAGCATTTT. Residues: CSVGTGNQPQHF.

The genes are TRBV4-1 and TRBJ1-6; weak D call: TRBD1 (5 bases). There are 15 residues in the CDR3. The germline V and J ends were trimmed by 3 bases and 12 bases, with 18 bases remaining between them. Germline CDR1 is MGHRA and CDR2 is YSYEKL. Here the CDR3 reads CASSQGGLGGVPLHF. In DNA, the CDR3 is TGCGCCAGCAGCCAGGGAGGACTGGGGGGTGTACCCCTCCACTTT.

This clone was found a few times. The gene calls are TRBV29-1 and TRBJ2-5; D not resolved. The ends were cut back, 4 bases at V and 1 base at J, with 7 bases in the middle. This CDR3 is built from 12 residues. Germline assignment: CDR1 SQVTM and CDR2 ANQGSEA. The CDR3 nucleotides are TGCAGCGTTGTGTTTGTCCAAGAGACCCAGTACTTC. Its protein is CSVVFVQETQYF.

A note on this clone: The same CDR3 is also encoded by other DNA sequences in this sample. The chain is built from TRBV9 and TRBJ1-1; a possible D gene is TRBD1 (5 bases). Germline V gene lookup returns CDR1 SGDLS and CDR2 YYNGEE. The V end lost 1 base, the J end lost 1 base, and 5 bases lay between the germline ends. The CDR3 contains 13 residues. In DNA form, the CDR3 reads TGTGCCAGCAGCGTAACAGGGAACACTGAAGCTTTCTTT. Translated, it gives CASSVTGNTEAFF. The full variable domain, completed using reference TRBV9 and TRBJ1-1, is DSGVTQTPKHLITATGQRVTLRCSPRSGDLSVYWYQQSLDQGLQFLIQYYNGEERAKGNILERFSAQQFPDLHSELNLSSLELGDSALYFCASSVTGNTEAFFGQGTRLTVV.

The chain links TRBV6-4 to TRBJ1-2; D is perhaps TRBD1 (6 bases). This CDR3 region has 16 residues. The V gene's germline CDR1 is MRHNA and CDR2 SNTAGT. Trimming removed 11 bases from V and 4 bases from J, with 26 bases in between. CDR3 sequence reads: CASPGRQDRRFYGYTF. The CDR3 DNA reads as TGTGCCTCCCCCGGGCGCCAAGACAGGCGATTCTATGGCTACACCTTC.

This chain links TRBV5-4 with TRBJ2-7; unclear D gene. CDR1 is SGHNT and CDR2 is YYREEE in the germline V gene (reference sequence). The CDR3 has 14 amino acids. With 2 bases removed from V and 9 bases from J, the gap between germline ends came to 18 bases. CDR3 in DNA: TGTGCCAGCAGCTTTAGTGGCGGCCGAAGAGGGCAGTACTTC. Translated: CASSFSGGRRGQYF.

The chain couples TRBV5-1 to TRBJ2-3; 10 positions match TRBD1. The CDR3 has 13 residues. The V and J ends lost 2 bases and 14 bases, in that order; junction bases with no gene match: 8. Germline V gene lookup returns CDR1 SGHRS and CDR2 YFSETQ. The CDR3 nucleotides read TGCGCCAGCAGCTTATCCGGGACAGGGGTTTTGTATTTT. This codes for CASSLSGTGVLYF.

The chain links TRBV7-2 to TRBJ2-7; D is possibly TRBD2 (6 bases). Germline CDR1 is SGHTA and CDR2 is FQGNSA. Trimming took 2 bases from V and 6 from J, leaving 17 bases between them. The CDR3 totals 15 residues. CDR3 DNA: TGTGCCAGCAGCTTAATGGGCGGGACGGAGCCCGAGCAGTACTTC. It translates to CASSLMGGTEPEQYF.

This rearrangement joins TRBV6-5 to TRBJ1-1, with 10 bases aligning to TRBD1. Trimming took 6 bases from V and 2 from J; bases not matched to a gene: 6. CDR1 and CDR2 (germline): MNHEY, SVGAGI. The CDR3 contains 15 residues. CDR3 loop: CASSRTTGGNTEAFF. CDR3 bases: TGTGCCAGCAGCCGAACGACAGGGGGCAACACTGAAGCTTTCTTT.